This entry concerns a single T cell receptor (beta chain). Its antigen is still unknown. These data belong to a study of response to subunit inactivated influenza vaccine. General study findings and limits: Authors suggested each seasonal flu vaccination may recruit only limited numbers of new T cells.

TCRdb re-called the RT-PCR reads through MiXCR, storing one row per CDR3 protein. The profile shows about 500,000 distinct CDR3 sequences, 6% to 9% of them singletons. The origin of this receptor is a man in his fifties or sixties who received an inactivated influenza vaccine. The sequences come from PBMCs from blood, collected roughly 24 months after vaccination.

The CDR3 reads CAIRRQGVKDTEAFF. Written as DNA, the CDR3 is TGTGCCATCAGAAGACAGGGGGTAAAGGACACTGAAGCTTTCTTT. The V gene is TRBV10-3, the J gene TRBJ1-1, with 9 bases aligning to TRBD1. The CDR3 has 15 amino acids. The V segment lost 6 bases and the J segment 3 bases; nucleotides outside the gene matches: 8. Germline V gives CDR1 ENHRY, CDR2 SYGVKD.